Below, one T cell receptor (beta chain) is given with its context. V was pared by 8 bases and J by 0 bases, with 11 bases between. The CDR3 totals 14 residues. The germline V gene has CDR1 MNHGY and CDR2 SVAAGI. TCR cDNA molecules were tagged individually, and each one carried a unique molecular identifier. One entry per CDR3 protein, called by TCRdb with MiXCR from the 5' RACE reads. The table lists approximately 3,800 distinct CDR3 sequences, 16% of them singletons. This entry comes from a study of spatial heterogeneity in lung cancer. Study at large: The study consistently detected more beta-chain than alpha-chain sequences.

The time point: sample taken at primary tumor resection. Unsorted whole RNA of tumor, nontumor lung or frozen PBMC was sequenced. The material was PBMCs, obtained at surgery. The rearrangement uses TRBV6-9 and TRBJ2-1; D not certain. The sequence came from a male donor with early-stage non-small cell lung cancer. CDR3 nucleotide sequence: TGTGCCAGCCGACTGGAGAGCTCCTACAATGAGCAGTTCTTC. Its translation: CASRLESSYNEQFF.